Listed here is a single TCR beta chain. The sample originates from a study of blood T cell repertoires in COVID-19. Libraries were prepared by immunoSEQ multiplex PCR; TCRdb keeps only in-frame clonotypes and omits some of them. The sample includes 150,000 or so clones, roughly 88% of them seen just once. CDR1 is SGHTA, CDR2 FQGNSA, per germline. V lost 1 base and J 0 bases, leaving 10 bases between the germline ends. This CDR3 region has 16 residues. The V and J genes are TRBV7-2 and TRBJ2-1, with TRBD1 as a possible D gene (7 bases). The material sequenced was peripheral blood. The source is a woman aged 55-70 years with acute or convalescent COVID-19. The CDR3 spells CASSLGGTVSYNEQFF. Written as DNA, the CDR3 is TGTGCCAGCAGCTTAGGCGGGACAGTCTCCTACAATGAGCAGTTCTTC.